This TCR beta chain was observed in a study of Tregs in tolerant kidney transplant recipients. The table came from immunoSEQ multiplex PCR; TCRdb's copy has only in-frame clones and leaves some out. Seen in this sample are roughly 25,000 clones; the ten most common clones hold under 5%. Details on this clone: The read terminates 3 residues before the CDR3 end, so the remaining end is supplied by the germline J gene.

There are 12 residues in the CDR3. The V gene lost 9 bases and the J gene lost 6 bases, with 11 bases spanning the gap. Germline V gives CDR1 ENHRY, CDR2 SYGVKD. Recipients received nonmyeloablative bone marrow transplants from related graft donors, with transient mixed chimerism. The chain combines TRBV10-3 with TRBJ2-2; no definite D call. The starting material was CD4+ T cells from blood (PBMCs), obtained 6 months after the transplant. This receptor was taken from a human patient who received a combined kidney and bone marrow transplant. Some T cells may possibly be graft donor cells. Partial CDR3 DNA: TGTGCCATTCGAGCCCCGGCCGGGGAG. It translates to CAIRAPAGE. The full-length CDR3 reads as CAIRAPAGELFF.